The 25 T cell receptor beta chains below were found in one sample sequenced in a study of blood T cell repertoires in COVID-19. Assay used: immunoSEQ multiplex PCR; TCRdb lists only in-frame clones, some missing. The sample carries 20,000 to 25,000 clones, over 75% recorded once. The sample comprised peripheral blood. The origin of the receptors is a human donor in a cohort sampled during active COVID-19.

DNA for the CDR3: TGTGCCAGCAGCTTGCGGACAGGGGGCAATCAGCCCCAGCATTTT. This codes for CASSLRTGGNQPQHF. V is TRBV7-2 and J is TRBJ1-5, with 9 bases aligning to TRBD1. Looked up from germline, CDR1 is SGHTA and CDR2 is FQGNSA. CDR3 length: 15 residues. The ends lost 3 bases at V and 2 bases at J; junction bases unmatched: 2.

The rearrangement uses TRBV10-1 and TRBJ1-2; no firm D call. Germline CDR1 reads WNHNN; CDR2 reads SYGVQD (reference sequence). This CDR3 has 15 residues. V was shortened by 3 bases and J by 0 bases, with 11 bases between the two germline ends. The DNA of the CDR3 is TGCGCCAGCAGTGACGGCGGCCTAGCTAACTATGGCTACACCTTC. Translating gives CASSDGGLANYGYTF.

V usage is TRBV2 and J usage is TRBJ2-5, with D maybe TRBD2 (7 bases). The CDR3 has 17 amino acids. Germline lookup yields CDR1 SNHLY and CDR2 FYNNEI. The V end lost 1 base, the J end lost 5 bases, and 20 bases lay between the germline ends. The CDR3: CASSEVRGGGAGETQYF. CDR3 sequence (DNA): TGTGCCAGCAGTGAAGTACGAGGCGGGGGCGCGGGGGAGACCCAGTACTTC. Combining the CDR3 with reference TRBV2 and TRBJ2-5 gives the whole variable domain EPEVTQTPSHQVTQMGQEVILRCVPISNHLYFYWYRQILGQKVEFLVSFYNNEISEKSEIFDDQFSVERPDGSNFTLKIRSTKLEDSAMYFCASSEVRGGGAGETQYFGPGTRLLVL.

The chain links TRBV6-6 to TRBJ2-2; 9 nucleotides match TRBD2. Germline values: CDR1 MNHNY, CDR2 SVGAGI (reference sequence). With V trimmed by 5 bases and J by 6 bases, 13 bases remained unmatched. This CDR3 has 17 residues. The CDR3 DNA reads TGTGCCAGCAGTCCTATGGGGGGACTAGCACGTCCCGGGGAGCTGTTTTTT. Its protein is CASSPMGGLARPGELFF.

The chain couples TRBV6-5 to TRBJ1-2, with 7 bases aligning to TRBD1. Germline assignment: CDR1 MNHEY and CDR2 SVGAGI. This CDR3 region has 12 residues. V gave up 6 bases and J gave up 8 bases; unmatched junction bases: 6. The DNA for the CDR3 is TGTGCCAGCAGCGGGACAGCTCAAGGCTACACCTTC. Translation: CASSGTAQGYTF.

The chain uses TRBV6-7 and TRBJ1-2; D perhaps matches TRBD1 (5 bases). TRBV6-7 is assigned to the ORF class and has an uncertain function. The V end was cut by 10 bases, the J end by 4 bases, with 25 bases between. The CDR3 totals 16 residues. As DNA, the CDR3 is TGTGCCACCCGTTACCCGGAGGGGCCGCGAGGCTATGGCTACACCTTC. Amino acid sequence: CATRYPEGPRGYGYTF.

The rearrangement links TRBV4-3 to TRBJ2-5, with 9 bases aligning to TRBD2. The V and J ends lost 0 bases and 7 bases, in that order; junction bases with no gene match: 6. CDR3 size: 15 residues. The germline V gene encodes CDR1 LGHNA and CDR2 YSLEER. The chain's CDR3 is CASSQEGLAFGTQYF. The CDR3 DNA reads TGCGCCAGCAGCCAAGAGGGACTAGCATTCGGGACCCAGTACTTC.

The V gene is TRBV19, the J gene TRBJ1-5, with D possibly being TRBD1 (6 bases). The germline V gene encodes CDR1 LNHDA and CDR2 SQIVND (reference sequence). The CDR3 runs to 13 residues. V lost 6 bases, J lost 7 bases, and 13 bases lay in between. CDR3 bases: TGTGCCAGTAGCGATCTAAGGGGGCAGCCCCAGCATTTT. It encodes CASSDLRGQPQHF.

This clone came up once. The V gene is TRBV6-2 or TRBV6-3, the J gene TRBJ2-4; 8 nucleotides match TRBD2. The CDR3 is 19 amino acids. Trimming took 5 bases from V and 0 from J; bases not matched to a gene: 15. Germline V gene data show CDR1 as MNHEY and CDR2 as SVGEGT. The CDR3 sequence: CASSISQISGATAKNIQYF. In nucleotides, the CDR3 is TGTGCCAGCAGTATCTCCCAGATTAGCGGGGCCACAGCCAAAAACATTCAGTACTTC.

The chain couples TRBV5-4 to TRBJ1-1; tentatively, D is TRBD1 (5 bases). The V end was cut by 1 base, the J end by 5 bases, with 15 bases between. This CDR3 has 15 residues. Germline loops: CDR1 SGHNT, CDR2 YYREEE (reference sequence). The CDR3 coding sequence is TGTGCCAGCAGCTTGTCCCTAACAGGTCGGACTGAAGCTTTCTTT. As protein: CASSLSLTGRTEAFF. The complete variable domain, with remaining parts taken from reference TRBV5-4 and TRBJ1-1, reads ETGVTQSPTHLIKTRGQQVTLRCSSQSGHNTVSWYQQALGQGPQFIFQYYREEENGRGNFPPRFSGLQFPNYSSELNVNALELDDSALYLCASSLSLTGRTEAFFGQGTRLTVV.

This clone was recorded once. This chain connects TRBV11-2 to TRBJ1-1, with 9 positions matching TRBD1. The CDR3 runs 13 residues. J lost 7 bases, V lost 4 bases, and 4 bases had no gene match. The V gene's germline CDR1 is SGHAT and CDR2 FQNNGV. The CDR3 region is CASSSQGAGEAFF. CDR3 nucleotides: TGTGCCAGCAGCTCACAGGGGGCGGGTGAAGCTTTCTTT.

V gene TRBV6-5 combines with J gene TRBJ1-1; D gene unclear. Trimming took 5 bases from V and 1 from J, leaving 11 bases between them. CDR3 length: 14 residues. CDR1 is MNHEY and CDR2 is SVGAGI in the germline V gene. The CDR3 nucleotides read TGTGCCAGCAGTCGGTTGAGTGCGAACACTGAAGCTTTCTTT. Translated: CASSRLSANTEAFF.

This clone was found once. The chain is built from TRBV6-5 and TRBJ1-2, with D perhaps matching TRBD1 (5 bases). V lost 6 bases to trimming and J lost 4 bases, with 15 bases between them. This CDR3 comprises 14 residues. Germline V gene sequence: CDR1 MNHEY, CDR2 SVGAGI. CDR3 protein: CASRRGGDTYGYTF. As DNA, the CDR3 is TGTGCCAGCAGGCGCGGGGGGGATACCTATGGCTACACCTTC.

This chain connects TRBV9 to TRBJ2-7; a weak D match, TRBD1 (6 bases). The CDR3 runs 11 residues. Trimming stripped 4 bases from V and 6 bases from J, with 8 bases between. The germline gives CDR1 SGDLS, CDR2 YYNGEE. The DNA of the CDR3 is TGTGCCAGCAGCACAGGGTCCGAGCAGTACTTC. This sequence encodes CASSTGSEQYF.

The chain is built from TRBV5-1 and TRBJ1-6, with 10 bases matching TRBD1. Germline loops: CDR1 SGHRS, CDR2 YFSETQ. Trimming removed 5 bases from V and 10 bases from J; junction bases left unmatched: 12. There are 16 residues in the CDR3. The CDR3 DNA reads TGCGCCAGCAGGTCTCCGGGACAGGGGAGTGGATCACCCCTCCACTTT. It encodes CASRSPGQGSGSPLHF.

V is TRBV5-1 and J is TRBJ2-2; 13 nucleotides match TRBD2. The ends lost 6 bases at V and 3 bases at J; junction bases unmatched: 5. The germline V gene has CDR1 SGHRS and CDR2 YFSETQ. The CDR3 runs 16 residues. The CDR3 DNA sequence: TGCGCCAGCACCGGGACTAGCGGGACTTACACCGGGGAGCTGTTTTTT. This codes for CASTGTSGTYTGELFF.

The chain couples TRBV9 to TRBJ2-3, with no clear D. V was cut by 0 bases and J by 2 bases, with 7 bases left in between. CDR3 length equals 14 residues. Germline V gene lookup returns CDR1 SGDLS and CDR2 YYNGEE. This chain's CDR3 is CASSVARFTDTQYF. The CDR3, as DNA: TGTGCCAGCAGCGTAGCCAGGTTCACAGATACGCAGTATTTT.

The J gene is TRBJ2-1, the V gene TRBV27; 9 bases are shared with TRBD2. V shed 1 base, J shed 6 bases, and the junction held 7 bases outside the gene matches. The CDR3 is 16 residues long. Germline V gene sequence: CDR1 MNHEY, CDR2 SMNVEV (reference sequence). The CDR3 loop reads CASSLFQGGGANEQFF. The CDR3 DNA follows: TGTGCCAGCAGTTTATTCCAGGGCGGGGGGGCCAATGAGCAGTTCTTC.

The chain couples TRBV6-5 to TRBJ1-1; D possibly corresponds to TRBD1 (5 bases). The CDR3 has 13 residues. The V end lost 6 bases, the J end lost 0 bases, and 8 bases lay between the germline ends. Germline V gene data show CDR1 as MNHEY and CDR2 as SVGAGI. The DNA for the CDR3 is TGTGCCAGCAGCCCGACAGTGAACACTGAAGCTTTCTTT. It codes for CASSPTVNTEAFF.

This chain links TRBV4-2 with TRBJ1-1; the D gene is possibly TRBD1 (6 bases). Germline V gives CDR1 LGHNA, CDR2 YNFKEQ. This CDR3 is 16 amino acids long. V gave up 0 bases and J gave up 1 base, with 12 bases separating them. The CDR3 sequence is CASSQDPTGSNTEAFF. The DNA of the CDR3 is TGTGCCAGCAGCCAAGACCCCACAGGGTCGAACACTGAAGCTTTCTTT.

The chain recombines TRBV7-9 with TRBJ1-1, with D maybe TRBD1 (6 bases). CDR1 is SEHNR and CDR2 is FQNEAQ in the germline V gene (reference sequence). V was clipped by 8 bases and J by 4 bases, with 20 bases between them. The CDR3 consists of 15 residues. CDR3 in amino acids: CASRKPRGAPTEAFF. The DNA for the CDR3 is TGTGCCAGCCGTAAACCCCGGGGGGCGCCCACTGAAGCTTTCTTT.

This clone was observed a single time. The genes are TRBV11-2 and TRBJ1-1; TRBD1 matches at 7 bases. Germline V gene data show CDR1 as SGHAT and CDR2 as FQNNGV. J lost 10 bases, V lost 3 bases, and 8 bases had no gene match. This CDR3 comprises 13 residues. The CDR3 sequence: CASSFGQADGAFF. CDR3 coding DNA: TGTGCCAGCAGCTTCGGACAGGCGGACGGAGCTTTCTTT.

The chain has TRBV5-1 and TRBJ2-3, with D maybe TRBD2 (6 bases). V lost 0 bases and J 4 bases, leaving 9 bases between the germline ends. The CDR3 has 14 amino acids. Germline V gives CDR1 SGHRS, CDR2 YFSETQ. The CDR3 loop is CASSLVTGADTQYF. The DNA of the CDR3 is TGCGCCAGCAGCTTGGTTACGGGGGCAGATACGCAGTATTTT.

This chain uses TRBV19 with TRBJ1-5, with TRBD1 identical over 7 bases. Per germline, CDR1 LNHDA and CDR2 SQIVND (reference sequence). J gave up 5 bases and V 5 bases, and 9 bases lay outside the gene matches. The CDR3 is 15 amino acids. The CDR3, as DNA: TGTGCCAGTAGTTTCACAGGGGACACCCATCAGCCCCAGCATTTT. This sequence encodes CASSFTGDTHQPQHF.

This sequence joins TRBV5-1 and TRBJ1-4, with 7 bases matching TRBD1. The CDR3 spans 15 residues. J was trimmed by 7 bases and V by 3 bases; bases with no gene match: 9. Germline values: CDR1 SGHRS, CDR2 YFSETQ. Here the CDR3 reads CASSSPGGGGEKLFF. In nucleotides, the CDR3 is TGCGCCAGCAGCTCTCCAGGGGGTGGCGGTGAAAAACTGTTTTTT. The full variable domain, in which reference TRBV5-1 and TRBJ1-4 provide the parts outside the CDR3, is KAGVTQTPRYLIKTRGQQVTLSCSPISGHRSVSWYQQTPGQGLQFLFEYFSETQRNKGNFPGRFSGRQFSNSRSEMNVSTLELGDSALYLCASSSPGGGGEKLFFGSGTQLSVL.